This T cell receptor (beta chain) came from a study of T cells expressing NK-cell markers. TCRdb reprocessed the 5' RACE reads and stores each CDR3 protein as one record, lacking DNA. The sample holds 550,000 or so distinct CDR3 sequences. Germline CDR1 and CDR2: SGHRS and YFSETQ. The CDR3 runs to 13 residues. Material: blood T cells: a sorted CD56 or NKG2C T cell subset, CD4+ or CD8+ T cells, or bulk PBMC T cells (not recorded which). The chain combines TRBV5-1 with TRBJ2-2; TCRdb indicates TRBD1, and absent DNA this call remains unverified. This TCR came from a man aged 18 to 30 in good health. The CDR3 spells CASSFEQGWELFF.